This T cell receptor (beta chain) was recovered during a study of blood T cell repertoires in COVID-19. Across the whole study: Acute and convalescent COVID-19 specimens originated in the United States, Italy and Spain. T cells, B-cell-depleted T cells, or PBMCs supplied cDNA or gDNA.

In the study's own analysis: Estimation of nucleated cell counts was performed using reference gene primer amplification. Assay: immunoSEQ multiplex PCR; the TCRdb copy retains only in-frame clones and omits some. V and J calls and clone size follow that table, whereas D and trimming were derived from the DNA. The sample consists of 85,000 to 130,000 clones, approximately 90% of them appearing once. V was clipped by 4 bases and J by 2 bases, with 11 bases between them. The CDR3 has 14 residues. The germline CDR1 and CDR2 sequences are SNHLY and FYNNEI. Material: peripheral blood. The rearrangement joins TRBV2 to TRBJ1-2; maybe TRBD1 (6 bases). The clonotype comes from a man between 60 and 75 years old with acute or convalescent COVID-19. The CDR3: CASSGDRLNYGYTF. CDR3 sequence (DNA): TGTGCCAGCAGTGGAGACAGGTTAAACTATGGCTACACCTTC. The variable domain in full, completed from reference TRBV2 and TRBJ1-2, reads EPEVTQTPSHQVTQMGQEVILRCVPISNHLYFYWYRQILGQKVEFLVSFYNNEISEKSEIFDDQFSVERPDGSNFTLKIRSTKLEDSAMYFCASSGDRLNYGYTFGSGTRLTVV.